This T cell receptor beta chain is from a study of T cell repertoires in cytomegalovirus infection. This clonotype was seen ten or more times. TCRdb reprocessed the reads with MiXCR, giving one entry per CDR3 protein. Of roughly 150,000 distinct CDR3 sequences listed, roughly a quarter are singletons. The material sequenced was PBMCs. This receptor was obtained from a human donor in good health (CMV status not recorded). Some clones in this sample may be carry-over from other donors' samples.

CDR3 in DNA: TGTGCCAGCAGCGCCTCCGGGACAGGGACGGTAGATACGCAGTATTTT. This translates into CASSASGTGTVDTQYF. The chain couples TRBV7-2 to TRBJ2-3, with TRBD1 matching 9 bases. The CDR3 extends over 16 amino acids. V was clipped by 5 bases and J by 5 bases; unmatched bases: 11. Germline V CDR1 and CDR2: SGHTA, FQGNSA.